This entry features one TCR beta chain sequence. Its matching antigen is unknown. This specimen belongs to a study of cytomegalovirus exposure and HLA in healthy donors. Study-level findings and limits: Among TCR beta chains, those listed as cytomegalovirus-associated numbered over 150.

Looked up from germline, CDR1 is MRHNA and CDR2 is SNTAGT. This CDR3 contains 15 residues. Trimming removed 6 bases at V and 8 bases at J, with 22 bases between. Some clones are missing from TCRdb's copy, which holds only in-frame ones; the method was immunoSEQ multiplex PCR. Of tens of thousands of clones listed, roughly 90% are singletons. This TCR was sampled from a man aged 25-45 years in good health and CMV-seronegative. The chain couples TRBV6-4 to TRBJ1-2; D is possibly TRBD1 (5 bases). Sequenced input: PBMCs. The chain's CDR3 is CASSEDGARLVGYTF. CDR3 coding DNA: TGTGCCAGCAGCGAAGATGGGGCACGACTAGTAGGCTACACCTTC.